One sample yielded the 4 T cell receptor beta chains listed below, sequenced in a study of radiotherapy plus CTLA-4 blockade in lung cancer listed by TCRdb under 2018. The library was obtained by the immunoSEQ multiplex PCR assay. As stored in TCRdb, this immuneACCESS dataset retains in-frame rearrangements with V and J assigned. A fraction of the clones does not appear; measured against another copy, unresolved V genes explain less than half of the discrepancy, and the remainder lacks a known reason. Across this sample there are about 77,000 clones, with roughly 70% seen only once. The ten largest clones add up to roughly 9.8% of the sample. The sequences come from peripheral blood, collected from a patient treated with radiotherapy plus ipilimumab. The receptors were sampled from a human donor with non-small cell lung cancer whose response to radiotherapy plus ipilimumab could not be evaluated.

A single count supports this clone. V gene TRBV27 combines with J gene TRBJ1-2; 7 bases map to TRBD1. Germline V gives CDR1 MNHEY, CDR2 SMNVEV (reference sequence). V shed 5 bases and J 5 bases; nucleotides not matched to a gene: 5. This CDR3 is built from 13 residues. CDR3 coding DNA: TGTGCCAGCAGTAGGGGGCCCAGGTATGGCTACACCTTC. Encoded protein: CASSRGPRYGYTF.

V is TRBV4-2 and J is TRBJ2-5; 8 positions agree with TRBD2. Losses at the gene ends were 0 bases for V and 2 bases for J; bases not matched to a gene: 14. The germline V gene encodes CDR1 LGHNA and CDR2 YNFKEQ. The CDR3 extends over 19 amino acids. The CDR3 loop is CASSQEDSGRALRQETQYF. The CDR3 DNA reads as TGTGCCAGCAGCCAAGAAGACTCCGGGAGGGCCCTACGTCAAGAGACCCAGTACTTC.

CDR3 DNA sequence: TGCGCCAGCAGCCACTTCCTAGGGACAGGTCAAGAGACCCAGTACTTC. It specifies CASSHFLGTGQETQYF. This chain connects TRBV4-3 to TRBJ2-5; 8 nucleotides line up with TRBD1. The CDR3 totals 16 residues. CDR1 and CDR2 from the germline V gene are LGHNA and YSLEER. The ends lost 3 bases at V and 2 bases at J; junction bases unmatched: 8.

V gene TRBV5-6 combines with J gene TRBJ2-1; tentatively, D is TRBD2 (5 bases). Trimming took 1 base from V and 0 from J, leaving 8 bases between them. There are 15 residues in the CDR3. Germline CDR1 reads SGHDT; CDR2 reads YYEEEE. The CDR3 here is CASSLSGSSYNEQFF. In nucleotides, the CDR3 is TGTGCCAGCAGCTTGAGCGGAAGCTCCTACAATGAGCAGTTCTTC.